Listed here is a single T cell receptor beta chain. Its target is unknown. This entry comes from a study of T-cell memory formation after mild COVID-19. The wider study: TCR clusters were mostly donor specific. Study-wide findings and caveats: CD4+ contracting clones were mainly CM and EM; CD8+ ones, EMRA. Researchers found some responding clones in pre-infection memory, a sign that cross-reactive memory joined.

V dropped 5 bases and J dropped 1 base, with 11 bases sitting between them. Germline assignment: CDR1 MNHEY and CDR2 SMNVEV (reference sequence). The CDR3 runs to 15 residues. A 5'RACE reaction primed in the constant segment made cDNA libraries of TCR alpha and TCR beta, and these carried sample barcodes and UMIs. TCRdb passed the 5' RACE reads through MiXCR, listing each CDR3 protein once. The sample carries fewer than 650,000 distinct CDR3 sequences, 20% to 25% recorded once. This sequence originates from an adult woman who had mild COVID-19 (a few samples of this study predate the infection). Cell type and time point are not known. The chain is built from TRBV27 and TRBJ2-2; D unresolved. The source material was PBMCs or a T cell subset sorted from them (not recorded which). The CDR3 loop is CASSPKGRNTGELFF. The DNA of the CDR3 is TGTGCCAGCAGTCCTAAAGGGCGGAACACCGGGGAGCTGTTTTTT.